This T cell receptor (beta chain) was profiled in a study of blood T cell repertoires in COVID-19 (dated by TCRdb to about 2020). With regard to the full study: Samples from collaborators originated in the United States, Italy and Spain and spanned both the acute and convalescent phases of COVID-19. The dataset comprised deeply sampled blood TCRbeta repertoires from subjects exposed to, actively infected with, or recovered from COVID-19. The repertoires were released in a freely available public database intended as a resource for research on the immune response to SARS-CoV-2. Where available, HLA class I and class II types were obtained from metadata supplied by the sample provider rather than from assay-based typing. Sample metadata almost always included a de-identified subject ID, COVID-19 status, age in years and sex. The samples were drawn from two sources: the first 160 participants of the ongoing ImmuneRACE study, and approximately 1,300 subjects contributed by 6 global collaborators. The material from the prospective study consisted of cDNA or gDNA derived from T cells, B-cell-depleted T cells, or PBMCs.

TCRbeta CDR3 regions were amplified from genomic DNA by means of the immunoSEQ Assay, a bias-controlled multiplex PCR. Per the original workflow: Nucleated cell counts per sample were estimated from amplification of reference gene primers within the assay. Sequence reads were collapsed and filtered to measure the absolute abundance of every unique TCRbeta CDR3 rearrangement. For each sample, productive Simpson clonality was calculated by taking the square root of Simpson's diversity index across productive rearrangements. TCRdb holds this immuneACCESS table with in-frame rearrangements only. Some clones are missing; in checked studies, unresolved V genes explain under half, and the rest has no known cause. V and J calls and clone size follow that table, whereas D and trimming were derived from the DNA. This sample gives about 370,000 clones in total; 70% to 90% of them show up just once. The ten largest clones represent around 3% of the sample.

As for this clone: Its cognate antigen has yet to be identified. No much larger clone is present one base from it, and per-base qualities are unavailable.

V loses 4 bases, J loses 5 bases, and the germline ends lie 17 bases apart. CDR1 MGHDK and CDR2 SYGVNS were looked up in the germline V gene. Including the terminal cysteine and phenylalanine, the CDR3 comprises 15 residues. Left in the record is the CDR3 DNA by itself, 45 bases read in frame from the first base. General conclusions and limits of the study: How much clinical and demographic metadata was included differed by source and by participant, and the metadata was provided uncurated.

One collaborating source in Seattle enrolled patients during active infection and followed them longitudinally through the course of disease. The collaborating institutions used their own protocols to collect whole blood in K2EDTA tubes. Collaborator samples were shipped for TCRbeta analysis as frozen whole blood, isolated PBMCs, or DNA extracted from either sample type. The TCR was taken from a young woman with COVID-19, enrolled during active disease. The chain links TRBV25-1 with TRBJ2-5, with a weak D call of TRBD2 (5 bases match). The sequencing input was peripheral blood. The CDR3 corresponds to CASSVSLARVETQYF. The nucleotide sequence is TGTGCCAGCAGTGTATCCTTAGCGAGAGTGGAGACCCAGTACTTC.